Below, 30 T cell receptor beta chains from the same sample are listed, as sequenced in a study of blood T cell repertoires in COVID-19. Produced via immunoSEQ multiplex PCR; TCRdb's table is partial and in-frame only. The sample consists of about 49,000 clones, around 86% of them appearing once. The source material was peripheral blood. The receptors come from a woman older than 75 with COVID-19, enrolled during active disease.

Note on this clone: The sample holds other DNA sequences that translate to the same CDR3. The genes are TRBV4-1 and TRBJ1-5; possible D gene TRBD1, 5 bases. Germline values: CDR1 MGHRA, CDR2 YSYEKL. The CDR3 length is 16 residues. Trimming shortened V by 0 bases and J by 2 bases, and 11 bases separated the two germline ends. The CDR3 here is CASSQDGGLGNQPQHF. CDR3 nucleotide sequence: TGCGCCAGCAGCCAAGACGGGGGTTTGGGCAATCAGCCCCAGCATTTT.

This clone was seen more than once but under ten times. V gene TRBV10-2 combines with J gene TRBJ1-5; 12 bases align to TRBD1. Trimming cost V 4 bases and J 0 bases; bases outside gene matches: 7. There are 18 residues in the CDR3. Germline assignment: CDR1 WSHSY and CDR2 SAAADI. Here the CDR3 reads CASSAGTGGSSSNQPQHF. The CDR3 DNA follows: TGCGCCAGCAGTGCAGGGACAGGGGGCTCGAGTAGCAATCAGCCCCAGCATTTT.

The chain joins TRBV11-2 to TRBJ1-2; TRBD1 matches 7 bases. The CDR3 loop spans 17 amino acids. V shed 1 base and J 4 bases; nucleotides not matched to a gene: 12. Germline CDR1 SGHAT, CDR2 FQNNGV. The CDR3 bases are TGTGCCAGCAGCTTAGGACAGGGAAGCAGGATTGGCTATGGCTACACCTTC. This gives the protein CASSLGQGSRIGYGYTF.

The chain combines TRBV5-1 with TRBJ2-7, with 9 nucleotides matching TRBD1. With V trimmed by 1 base and J by 3 bases, 11 bases remained unmatched. This CDR3 comprises 17 residues. Germline-derived CDR1 and CDR2 are SGHRS and YFSETQ. Written as DNA, the CDR3 is TGCGCCAGCAGCTTGCAGGGACCGGGACAGGGTCACTACGAGCAGTACTTC. Its translation: CASSLQGPGQGHYEQYF. The whole variable domain, remainder taken from reference TRBV5-1 and TRBJ2-7, is KAGVTQTPRYLIKTRGQQVTLSCSPISGHRSVSWYQQTPGQGLQFLFEYFSETQRNKGNFPGRFSGRQFSNSRSEMNVSTLELGDSALYLCASSLQGPGQGHYEQYFGPGTRLTVT.

V usage is TRBV6-5 and J usage is TRBJ1-5; 8 bases are shared with TRBD1. J gave up 0 bases and V 6 bases, and 4 bases lay outside the gene matches. The CDR3 consists of 15 residues. Looked up from germline, CDR1 is MNHEY and CDR2 is SVGAGI. This CDR3 reads CASRVQGVSNQPQHF. The CDR3 DNA reads TGTGCCAGCAGGGTACAGGGGGTTAGCAATCAGCCCCAGCATTTT.

The chain has TRBV18 and TRBJ2-1, with 10 positions matching TRBD1. V shed 3 bases, J shed 9 bases, and the junction held 11 bases outside the gene matches. Germline V gives CDR1 KGHSH, CDR2 LQKENI. This CDR3 contains 16 residues. The CDR3 sequence is CASSPRTGGGLSEQFF. The CDR3 DNA reads TGTGCCAGCTCACCTAGGACAGGGGGGGGTCTGAGTGAGCAGTTCTTC.

This clone was counted only a few times. This rearrangement joins TRBV27 to TRBJ2-7, with D perhaps matching TRBD2 (5 bases). V lost 3 bases and J 2 bases, leaving 8 bases between the germline ends. There are 13 residues in the CDR3. CDR1 and CDR2 from the germline V gene are MNHEY and SMNVEV (reference sequence). CDR3 residues: CASSLRETYEQYF. In DNA, the CDR3 is TGTGCCAGCAGTTTGAGGGAAACCTACGAGCAGTACTTC.

The chain is built from TRBV11-2 and TRBJ2-1; 10 positions agree with TRBD1. The V gene's germline CDR1 is SGHAT and CDR2 FQNNGV. Trimming took 0 bases from V and 7 from J; bases not matched to a gene: 6. The CDR3 covers 16 residues. CDR3 nucleotide sequence: TGTGCCAGCAGCTTAGATCCGGGACAGGGGATGAATGAGCAGTTCTTC. This encodes CASSLDPGQGMNEQFF.

V usage is TRBV27 and J usage is TRBJ2-7; 7 bases agree with TRBD1. The CDR3 is 14 residues long. Trimming at V came to 4 bases and at J to 6 bases, leaving 9 bases not matched to a gene. Per germline, CDR1 MNHEY and CDR2 SMNVEV (reference sequence). The DNA of the CDR3 is TGTGCCAGCAGTTACTATGAGGGGGCGGGCGAGCAGTACTTC. Its translation is CASSYYEGAGEQYF.

The CDR3 sequence is CASSPGQGAGQPQHF. The DNA of the CDR3 is TGCGCCAGCAGCCCTGGACAGGGGGCAGGTCAGCCCCAGCATTTT. V and J are TRBV5-1 and TRBJ1-5; 11 nucleotides agree with TRBD1. The trim removed 4 bases at V and 6 bases at J, leaving 6 bases unmatched. The CDR3 has 15 residues. Germline V lookup: CDR1 SGHRS, CDR2 YFSETQ. The full variable domain, in which reference TRBV5-1 and TRBJ1-5 provide the parts outside the CDR3, is KAGVTQTPRYLIKTRGQQVTLSCSPISGHRSVSWYQQTPGQGLQFLFEYFSETQRNKGNFPGRFSGRQFSNSRSEMNVSTLELGDSALYLCASSPGQGAGQPQHFGDGTRLSIL.

The genes are TRBV28 and TRBJ2-2, with TRBD2 matching over 7 bases. Germline V gives CDR1 MDHEN, CDR2 SYDVKM. CDR3 size: 15 residues. V lost 4 bases, J lost 0 bases, and 2 bases stayed unmatched. CDR3 DNA: TGTGCCAGCAGTTGGGCGGGAGCGAACACCGGGGAGCTGTTTTTT. It translates to CASSWAGANTGELFF. The whole variable domain, filled in from reference TRBV28 and TRBJ2-2, reads DVKVTQSSRYLVKRTGEKVFLECVQDMDHENMFWYRQDPGLGLRLIYFSYDVKMKEKGDIPEGYSVSREKKERFSLILESASTNQTSMYLCASSWAGANTGELFFGEGSRLTVL.

The V call is TRBV19, the J call TRBJ1-1, with a possible D match to TRBD1 (6 bases). The germline V gene has CDR1 LNHDA and CDR2 SQIVND (reference sequence). The V end was cut by 9 bases, the J end by 2 bases, with 10 bases between. The CDR3 is made up of 12 amino acids. CDR3 amino acids: CASLRGNTEAFF. CDR3 nucleotides: TGTGCCAGCCTCAGGGGAAACACTGAAGCTTTCTTT.

J is TRBJ1-2 and V is TRBV2; 8 nucleotides match TRBD1. Germline CDR1 and CDR2: SNHLY and FYNNEI. The CDR3 covers 13 residues. The V gene end was trimmed by 4 bases and the J gene end by 5 bases; junction bases not matched to a gene: 3. CDR3 amino acids: CASSGQGPYGYTF. Written as DNA, the CDR3 is TGTGCCAGCAGTGGACAGGGGCCGTATGGCTACACCTTC.

The V and J genes are TRBV5-1 and TRBJ2-1; 9 bases are shared with TRBD1. The V segment lost 0 bases and the J segment 7 bases; nucleotides outside the gene matches: 5. There are 15 residues in the CDR3. Germline CDR1 reads SGHRS; CDR2 reads YFSETQ. In nucleotides, the CDR3 is TGCGCCAGCAGCTTGGCGGGACAGGGAACGAATGAGCAGTTCTTC. This translates into CASSLAGQGTNEQFF.

The V and J genes are TRBV5-1 and TRBJ2-3, with a tentative D call TRBD2 (5 bases). The CDR3 consists of 16 residues. V was trimmed by 0 bases and J by 5 bases, leaving 16 bases between them. Germline V gene sequence: CDR1 SGHRS, CDR2 YFSETQ. The DNA for the CDR3 is TGCGCCAGCAGCTTGGGGGTCTCCCGGGATGGAGATACGCAGTATTTT. This sequence encodes CASSLGVSRDGDTQYF. The full variable domain, rest sourced from reference TRBV5-1 and TRBJ2-3, is KAGVTQTPRYLIKTRGQQVTLSCSPISGHRSVSWYQQTPGQGLQFLFEYFSETQRNKGNFPGRFSGRQFSNSRSEMNVSTLELGDSALYLCASSLGVSRDGDTQYFGPGTRLTVL.

V gene TRBV6-5 combines with J gene TRBJ2-5; weak D call: TRBD2 (6 bases). Germline assignment: CDR1 MNHEY and CDR2 SVGAGI. This CDR3 is 14 amino acids long. V was clipped by 10 bases and J by 4 bases, with 19 bases between them. The CDR3 protein is CATKEGSGGETQYF. In nucleotides, the CDR3 is TGTGCCACTAAGGAGGGGTCAGGAGGAGAGACCCAGTACTTC.

The gene calls are TRBV5-8 and TRBJ2-3; a possible D gene is TRBD1 (5 bases). The length of the CDR3 is 14 residues. Trimming took 4 bases from V and 3 from J, leaving 12 bases between them. The germline V gene encodes CDR1 SGHTS and CDR2 YDEGEE. CDR3 protein: CASSKGRETDTQYF. CDR3 bases: TGTGCCAGCAGCAAGGGCAGGGAAACAGATACGCAGTATTTT. Full variable domain (rest looked up from reference TRBV5-8 and TRBJ2-3): EAGVTQSPTHLIKTRGQQATLRCSPISGHTSVYWYQQALGLGLQFLLWYDEGEERNRGNFPPRFSGRQFPNYSSELNVNALELEDSALYLCASSKGRETDTQYFGPGTRLTVL.

J is TRBJ2-2 and V is TRBV2, with 7 bases matching TRBD1. The V and J ends lost 4 bases and 1 base, in that order; junction bases with no gene match: 6. The germline V gene encodes CDR1 SNHLY and CDR2 FYNNEI. CDR3 length equals 16 residues. The DNA for the CDR3 is TGTGCCAGCAGTGCCTTGGACAGGTTGAACACCGGGGAGCTGTTTTTT. As protein: CASSALDRLNTGELFF. The full variable domain, rest sourced from reference TRBV2 and TRBJ2-2, is EPEVTQTPSHQVTQMGQEVILRCVPISNHLYFYWYRQILGQKVEFLVSFYNNEISEKSEIFDDQFSVERPDGSNFTLKIRSTKLEDSAMYFCASSALDRLNTGELFFGEGSRLTVL.

This chain uses TRBV28 with TRBJ2-7; TRBD2 aligns across 11 bases. Germline V gene sequence: CDR1 MDHEN, CDR2 SYDVKM. This CDR3 has 15 residues. Germline trimming cut 6 bases from V and 2 bases from J; bases unmatched to any gene: 6. The CDR3 bases are TGTGCCAGCAGCCAACTAGCGGGGGCCGCCTACGAGCAGTACTTC. Its translation: CASSQLAGAAYEQYF.

The V call is TRBV29-1, the J call TRBJ2-7; 8 bases match TRBD1. The CDR3 loop spans 11 amino acids. J lost 6 bases, V lost 7 bases, and 5 bases had no gene match. Germline V CDR1 and CDR2: SQVTM, ANQGSEA. CDR3 loop: CSGGQVGEQYF. CDR3 bases: TGCAGCGGGGGACAGGTAGGCGAGCAGTACTTC.

The chain has TRBV6-5 and TRBJ1-5; D gene ambiguous. CDR3 length equals 13 residues. Germline-derived CDR1 and CDR2 are MNHEY and SVGAGI. Between the trimmed V and J ends, which lost 6 bases and 3 bases, there was a span of 9 bases. CDR3 in amino acids: CASRQEFNQPQHF. The CDR3 DNA reads TGTGCCAGCAGGCAGGAATTCAATCAGCCCCAGCATTTT.

This rearrangement joins TRBV5-6 to TRBJ1-3; D might be TRBD1 (5 bases). Germline V CDR1 and CDR2: SGHDT, YYEEEE. This CDR3 region has 15 residues. V was pared by 3 bases and J by 4 bases, with 14 bases between. The CDR3 loop is CASSSLTVLGNTIYF. Written as DNA, the CDR3 is TGTGCCAGCAGCTCCCTGACAGTCCTAGGAAACACCATATATTTT.

This chain links TRBV24-1 with TRBJ1-2, with 7 bases that match TRBD1. The V gene end was trimmed by 3 bases and the J gene end by 4 bases; junction bases not matched to a gene: 1. This CDR3 has 13 residues. Germline CDR1 is KGHDR and CDR2 is SFDVKD. The CDR3 DNA sequence: TGTGCCACCAGTGATACAGGGGCCTATGGCTACACCTTC. Translated, it gives CATSDTGAYGYTF.

The chain recombines TRBV2 with TRBJ1-2; 7 nucleotides match TRBD1. The CDR3 contains 16 residues. The ends lost 7 bases at V and 4 bases at J; junction bases unmatched: 15. CDR1 SNHLY and CDR2 FYNNEI come from the germline V gene. The CDR3 sequence is CASNTLQGSRSYGYTF. The CDR3 DNA reads as TGTGCCAGCAACACCCTACAGGGGAGCCGTAGCTATGGCTACACCTTC.

The chain recombines TRBV2 with TRBJ1-3; 7 bases align to TRBD1. CDR1 is SNHLY, CDR2 FYNNEI, per germline. CDR3 length: 16 residues. The trim removed 5 bases at V and 4 bases at J, leaving 11 bases unmatched. This chain's CDR3 is CASSTMRGQAGNTIYF. The CDR3, as DNA: TGTGCCAGCAGTACAATGAGGGGGCAAGCCGGAAACACCATATATTTT.

V usage is TRBV11-3 and J usage is TRBJ2-5, with TRBD2 matching over 9 bases. CDR1 and CDR2 from the germline V gene are SGHNT and YENEEA. The CDR3 has 15 residues. V was clipped by 2 bases and J by 4 bases; unmatched bases: 5. This CDR3 is CASSLSSSGRETQYF. CDR3 DNA: TGTGCCAGCAGCTTATCTAGTAGCGGGAGAGAGACCCAGTACTTC.

The chain uses TRBV2 and TRBJ1-2; 7 positions match TRBD1. Germline V gene lookup returns CDR1 SNHLY and CDR2 FYNNEI. Trimming removed 5 bases from V and 7 bases from J; junction bases left unmatched: 7. The CDR3 is made up of 13 amino acids. CDR3 residues: CASSLTGVVGYTF. CDR3 in DNA: TGTGCCAGCAGTCTTACAGGGGTAGTTGGCTACACCTTC.

The V call is TRBV19, the J call TRBJ1-1; TRBD1 matches 7 bases. The CDR3 extends over 15 amino acids. Germline V CDR1 and CDR2: LNHDA, SQIVND (reference sequence). J gave up 1 base and V 4 bases, and 6 bases lay outside the gene matches. As DNA, the CDR3 is TGTGCCAGTAGTACCCGACAGGGTGGGAACACTGAAGCTTTCTTT. This translates into CASSTRQGGNTEAFF.

The chain uses TRBV5-1 and TRBJ1-4; D is unresolved. Germline-derived CDR1 and CDR2 are SGHRS and YFSETQ. The CDR3 sequence is 14 residues long. The V end lost 0 bases, the J end lost 2 bases, and 5 bases lay between the germline ends. The CDR3 spells CASSLDSTNEKLFF. Written as DNA, the CDR3 is TGCGCCAGCAGCTTGGATTCGACTAATGAAAAACTGTTTTTT.

J is TRBJ2-2 and V is TRBV27; 11 bases match TRBD1. CDR1 MNHEY and CDR2 SMNVEV come from the germline V gene (reference sequence). The CDR3 loop spans 16 amino acids. Trimming took 4 bases from V and 8 from J; bases not matched to a gene: 9. The CDR3 loop reads CASSYLGTGGYGELFF. The CDR3, as DNA: TGTGCCAGCAGTTACCTCGGGACAGGGGGGTATGGGGAGCTGTTTTTT.